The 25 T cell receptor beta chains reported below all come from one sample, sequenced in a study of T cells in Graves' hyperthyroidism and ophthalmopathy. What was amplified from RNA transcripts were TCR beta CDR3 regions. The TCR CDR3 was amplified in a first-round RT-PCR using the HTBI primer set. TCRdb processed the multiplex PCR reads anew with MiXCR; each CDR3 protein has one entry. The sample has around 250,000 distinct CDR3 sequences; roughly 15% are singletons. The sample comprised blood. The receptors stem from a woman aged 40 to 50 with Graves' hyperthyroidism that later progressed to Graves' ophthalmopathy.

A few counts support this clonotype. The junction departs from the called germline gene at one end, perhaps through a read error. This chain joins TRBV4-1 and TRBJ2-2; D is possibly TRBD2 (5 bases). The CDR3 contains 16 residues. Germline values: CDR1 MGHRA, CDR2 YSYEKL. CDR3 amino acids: CASSQDRSRGDGKLFF. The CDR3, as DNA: TGCGCCAGCAGCCAAGATAGGTCCCGGGGAGACGGGAAGCTGTTTTTT.

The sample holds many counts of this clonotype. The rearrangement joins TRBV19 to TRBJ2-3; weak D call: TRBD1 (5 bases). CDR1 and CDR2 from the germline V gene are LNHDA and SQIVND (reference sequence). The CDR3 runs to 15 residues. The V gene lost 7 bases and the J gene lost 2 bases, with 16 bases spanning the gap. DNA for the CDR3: TGTGCCAGTACTCCCGAAGACAGTCCCACAGATACGCAGTATTTT. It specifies CASTPEDSPTDTQYF. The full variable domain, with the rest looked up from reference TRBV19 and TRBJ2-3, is DGGITQSPKYLFRKEGQNVTLSCEQNLNHDAMYWYRQDPGQGLRLIYYSQIVNDFQKGDIAEGYSVSREKKESFPLTVTSAQKNPTAFYLCASTPEDSPTDTQYFGPGTRLTVL.

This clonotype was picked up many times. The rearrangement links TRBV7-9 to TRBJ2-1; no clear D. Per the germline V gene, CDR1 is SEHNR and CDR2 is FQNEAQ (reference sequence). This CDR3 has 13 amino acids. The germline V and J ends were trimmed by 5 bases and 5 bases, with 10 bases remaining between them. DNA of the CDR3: TGTGCCAGCAGCCACGGACCAAACAATGAGCAGTTCTTC. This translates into CASSHGPNNEQFF.

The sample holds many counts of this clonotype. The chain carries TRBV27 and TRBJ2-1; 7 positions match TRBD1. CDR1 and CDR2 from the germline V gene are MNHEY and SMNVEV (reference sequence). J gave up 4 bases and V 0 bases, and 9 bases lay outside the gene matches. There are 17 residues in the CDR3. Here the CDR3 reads CASSLSPGQSEYNEQFF. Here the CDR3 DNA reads TGTGCCAGCAGTTTATCGCCGGGACAGAGCGAATACAATGAGCAGTTCTTC.

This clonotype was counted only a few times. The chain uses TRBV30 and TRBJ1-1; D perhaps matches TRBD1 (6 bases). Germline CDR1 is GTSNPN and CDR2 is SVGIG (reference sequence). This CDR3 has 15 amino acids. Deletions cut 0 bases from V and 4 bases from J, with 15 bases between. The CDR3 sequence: CAWSVPRGRGTEAFF. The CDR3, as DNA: TGTGCCTGGAGTGTACCAAGGGGCAGGGGCACTGAAGCTTTCTTT. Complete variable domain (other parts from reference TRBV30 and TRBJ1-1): SQTIHQWPATLVQPVGSPLSLECTVEGTSNPNLYWYRQAAGRGLQLLFYSVGIGQISSEVPQNLSASRPQDRQFILSSKKLLLSDSGFYLCAWSVPRGRGTEAFFGQGTRLTVV.

CDR3 in DNA: TGTGCCTGGAGCATCTGGACTAGCGGGAGAAAGTATTACGAGCAGTACTTC. This encodes CAWSIWTSGRKYYEQYF. This rearrangement joins TRBV30 to TRBJ2-7, with 13 bases lining up with TRBD2. This CDR3 is 17 amino acids long. Germline V gives CDR1 GTSNPN, CDR2 SVGIG (reference sequence). The V gene end was trimmed by 3 bases and the J gene end by 4 bases; junction bases not matched to a gene: 12.

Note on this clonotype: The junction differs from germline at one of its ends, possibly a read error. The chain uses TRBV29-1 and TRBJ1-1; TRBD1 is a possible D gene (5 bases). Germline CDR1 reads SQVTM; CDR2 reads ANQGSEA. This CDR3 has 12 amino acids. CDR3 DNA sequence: TGCAGCGGGACGGGGGGGGGGACTGTAGCTTTCTTT. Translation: CSGTGGGTVAFF.

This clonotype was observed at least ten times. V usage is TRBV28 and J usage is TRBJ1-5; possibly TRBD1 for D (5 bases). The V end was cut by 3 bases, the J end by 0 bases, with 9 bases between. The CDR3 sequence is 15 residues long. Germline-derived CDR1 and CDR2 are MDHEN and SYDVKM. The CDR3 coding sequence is TGTGCCAGCAGTTTTGGGGGAGTTAGCAATCAGCCCCAGCATTTT. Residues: CASSFGGVSNQPQHF.

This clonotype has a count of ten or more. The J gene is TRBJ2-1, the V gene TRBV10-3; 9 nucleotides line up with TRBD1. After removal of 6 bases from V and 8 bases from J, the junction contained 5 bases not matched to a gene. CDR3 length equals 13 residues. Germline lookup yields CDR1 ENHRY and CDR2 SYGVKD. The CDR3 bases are TGTGCCATCAGGGGACAGGGAGTCGATGAGCAGTTCTTC. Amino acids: CAIRGQGVDEQFF.

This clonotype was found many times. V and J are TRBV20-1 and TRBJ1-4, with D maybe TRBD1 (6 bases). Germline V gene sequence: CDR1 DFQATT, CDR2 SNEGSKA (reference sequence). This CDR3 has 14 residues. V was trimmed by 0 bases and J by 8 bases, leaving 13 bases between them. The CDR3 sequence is CSARDVPGVEKLFF. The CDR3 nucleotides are TGCAGTGCTAGAGATGTACCAGGGGTGGAAAAACTGTTTTTT.

For the CDR3, the DNA is TGTGCCAGCAGTGATGTTTCCTCTGGAAACACCATATATTTT. This encodes CASSDVSSGNTIYF. V gene TRBV2 combines with J gene TRBJ1-3; D not certain. CDR3 length: 14 residues. With 3 bases removed from V and 0 bases from J, the gap between germline ends came to 6 bases. The germline V gene has CDR1 SNHLY and CDR2 FYNNEI.

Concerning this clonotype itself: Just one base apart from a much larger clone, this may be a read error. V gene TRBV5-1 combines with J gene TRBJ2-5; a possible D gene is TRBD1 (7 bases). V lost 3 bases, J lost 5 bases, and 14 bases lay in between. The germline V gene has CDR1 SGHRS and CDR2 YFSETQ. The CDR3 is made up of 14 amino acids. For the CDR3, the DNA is TGCGCCAGCAGCTCGACAGGGAGCGGGGAGACCCAGTACTTC. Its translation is CASSSTGSGETQYF.

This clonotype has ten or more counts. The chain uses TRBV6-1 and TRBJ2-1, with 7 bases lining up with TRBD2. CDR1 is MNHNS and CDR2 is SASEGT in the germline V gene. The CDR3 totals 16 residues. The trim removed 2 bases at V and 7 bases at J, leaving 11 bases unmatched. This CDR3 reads CASSESPSGAPNEQFF. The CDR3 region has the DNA TGTGCCAGCAGTGAATCCCCCAGCGGGGCCCCGAATGAGCAGTTCTTC.

CDR3 protein: CAWRTSGPQETQYF. CDR3 DNA sequence: TGTGCCTGGAGGACTAGCGGGCCCCAAGAGACCCAGTACTTC. This sequence joins TRBV30 and TRBJ2-5; 10 bases fit TRBD2. Per the germline V gene, CDR1 is GTSNPN and CDR2 is SVGIG (reference sequence). V shed 3 bases, J shed 1 base, and the junction held 2 bases outside the gene matches. The CDR3 extends over 14 amino acids.

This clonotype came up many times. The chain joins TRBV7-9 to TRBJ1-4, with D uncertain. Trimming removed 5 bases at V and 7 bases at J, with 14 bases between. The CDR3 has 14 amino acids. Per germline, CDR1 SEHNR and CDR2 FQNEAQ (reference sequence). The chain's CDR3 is CASSPPGTREKLFF. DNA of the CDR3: TGTGCCAGCAGCCCACCGGGCACCCGTGAAAAACTGTTTTTT.

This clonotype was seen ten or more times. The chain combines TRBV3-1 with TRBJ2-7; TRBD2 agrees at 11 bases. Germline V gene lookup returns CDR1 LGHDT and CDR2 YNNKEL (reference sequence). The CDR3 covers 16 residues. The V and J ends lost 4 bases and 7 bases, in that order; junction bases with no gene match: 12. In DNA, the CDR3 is TGTGCCAGCAGCCCCCGACTAGCGGGAATAACCTTGGAGCAGTACTTC. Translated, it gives CASSPRLAGITLEQYF.

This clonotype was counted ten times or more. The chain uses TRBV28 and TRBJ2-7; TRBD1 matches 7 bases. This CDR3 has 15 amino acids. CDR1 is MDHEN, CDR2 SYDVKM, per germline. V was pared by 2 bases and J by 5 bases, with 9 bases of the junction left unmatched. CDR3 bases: TGTGCCAGCAGTTTAACCGAGACAGGGAAAAACGAGCAGTACTTC. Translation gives CASSLTETGKNEQYF.

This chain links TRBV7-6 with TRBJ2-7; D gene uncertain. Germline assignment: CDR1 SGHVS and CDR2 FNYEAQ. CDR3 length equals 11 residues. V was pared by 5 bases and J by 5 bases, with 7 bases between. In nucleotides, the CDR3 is TGTGCCAGCAGCCCGGGTAACGAGCAGTACTTC. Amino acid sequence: CASSPGNEQYF.

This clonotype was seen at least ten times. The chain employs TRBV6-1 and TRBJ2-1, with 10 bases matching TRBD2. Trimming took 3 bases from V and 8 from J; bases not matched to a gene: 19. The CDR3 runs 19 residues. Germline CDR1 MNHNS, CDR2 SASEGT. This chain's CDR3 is CASSEWGSSGSNKVYEQFF. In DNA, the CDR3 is TGTGCCAGCAGTGAGTGGGGATCTAGCGGGAGTAACAAAGTTTATGAGCAGTTCTTC.

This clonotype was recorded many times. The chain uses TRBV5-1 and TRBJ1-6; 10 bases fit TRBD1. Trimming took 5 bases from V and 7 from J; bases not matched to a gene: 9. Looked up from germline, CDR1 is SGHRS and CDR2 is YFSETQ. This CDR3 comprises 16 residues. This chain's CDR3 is CASRNSPGQGNSPLHF. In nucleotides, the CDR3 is TGCGCCAGCAGAAATTCACCGGGACAGGGGAATTCACCCCTCCACTTT.

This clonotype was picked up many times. The CDR3: CASSLQPRATYEQYF. The CDR3 DNA reads as TGTGCCAGCAGCTTACAACCCCGGGCGACCTACGAGCAGTACTTC. The chain has TRBV7-9 and TRBJ2-7; D not certain. Germline V gene data show CDR1 as SEHNR and CDR2 as FQNEAQ (reference sequence). The CDR3 contains 15 residues. With 2 bases removed from V and 2 bases from J, the gap between germline ends came to 13 bases. Together with reference TRBV7-9 and TRBJ2-7, the CDR3 gives the full variable domain: DTGVSQNPRHKITKRGQNVTFRCDPISEHNRLYWYRQTLGQGPEFLTYFQNEAQLEKSRLLSDRFSAERPKGSFSTLEIQRTEQGDSAMYLCASSLQPRATYEQYFGPGTRLTVT.

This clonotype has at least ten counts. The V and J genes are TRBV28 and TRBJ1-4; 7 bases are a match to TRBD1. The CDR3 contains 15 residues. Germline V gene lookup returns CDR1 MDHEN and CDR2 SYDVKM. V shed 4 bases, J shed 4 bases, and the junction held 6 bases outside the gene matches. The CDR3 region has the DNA TGTGCCAGCAGTTCGAACAGGGGCCTTAATGAAAAACTGTTTTTT. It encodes CASSSNRGLNEKLFF.

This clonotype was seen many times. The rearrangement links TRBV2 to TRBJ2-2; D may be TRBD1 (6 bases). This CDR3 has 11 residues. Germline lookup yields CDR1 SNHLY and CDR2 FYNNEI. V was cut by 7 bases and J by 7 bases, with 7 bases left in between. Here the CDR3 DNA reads TGTGCCAGCACCAGGGGCGGGGAGCTGTTTTTT. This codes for CASTRGGELFF. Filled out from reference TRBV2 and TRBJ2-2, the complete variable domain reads EPEVTQTPSHQVTQMGQEVILRCVPISNHLYFYWYRQILGQKVEFLVSFYNNEISEKSEIFDDQFSVERPDGSNFTLKIRSTKLEDSAMYFCASTRGGELFFGEGSRLTVL.

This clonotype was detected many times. CDR3 nucleotide sequence: TGTGCCAGCAGCCCACAGGGCGATGAGCAGTTCTTC. Its protein product is CASSPQGDEQFF. This rearrangement joins TRBV7-3 to TRBJ2-1; the D gene is possibly TRBD1 (6 bases). The CDR3 is made up of 12 amino acids. CDR1 is SGHTA and CDR2 is FQGTGA in the germline V gene. Trimming left V 5 bases short and J 8 bases short, with 10 bases between.

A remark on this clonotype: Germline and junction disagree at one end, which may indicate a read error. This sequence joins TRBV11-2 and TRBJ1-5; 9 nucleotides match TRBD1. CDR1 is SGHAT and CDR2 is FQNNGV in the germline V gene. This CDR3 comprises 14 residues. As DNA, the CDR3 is TGCGCCAGCAGCCTCGGGACAGGGAAGGTGGCCCAGCATTTT. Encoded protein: CASSLGTGKVAQHF.